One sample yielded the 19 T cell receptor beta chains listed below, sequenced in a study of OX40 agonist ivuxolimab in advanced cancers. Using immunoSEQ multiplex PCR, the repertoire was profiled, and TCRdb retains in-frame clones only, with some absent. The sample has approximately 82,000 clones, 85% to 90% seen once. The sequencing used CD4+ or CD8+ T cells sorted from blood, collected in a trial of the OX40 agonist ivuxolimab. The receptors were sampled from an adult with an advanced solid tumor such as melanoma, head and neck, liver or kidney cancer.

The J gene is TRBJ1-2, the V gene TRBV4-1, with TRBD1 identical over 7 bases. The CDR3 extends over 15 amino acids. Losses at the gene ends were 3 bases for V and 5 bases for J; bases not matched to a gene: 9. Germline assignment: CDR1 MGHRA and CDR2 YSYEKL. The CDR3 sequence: CASSHPKGQFYGYTF. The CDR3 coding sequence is TGCGCCAGCAGCCATCCCAAGGGACAGTTTTATGGCTACACCTTC.

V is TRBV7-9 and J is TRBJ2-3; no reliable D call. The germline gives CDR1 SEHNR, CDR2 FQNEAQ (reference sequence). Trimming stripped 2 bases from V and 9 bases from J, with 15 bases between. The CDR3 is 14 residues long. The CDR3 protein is CASSLLTGAVTQYF. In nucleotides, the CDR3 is TGTGCCAGCAGCTTACTAACCGGAGCCGTCACGCAGTATTTT.

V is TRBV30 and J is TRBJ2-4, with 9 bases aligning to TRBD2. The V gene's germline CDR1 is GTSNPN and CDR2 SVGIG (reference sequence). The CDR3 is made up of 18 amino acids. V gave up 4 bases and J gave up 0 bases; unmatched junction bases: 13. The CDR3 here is CAWIRRGGAFGAKNIQYF. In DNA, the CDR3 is TGTGCCTGGATTCGTCGCGGGGGGGCCTTTGGAGCCAAAAACATTCAGTACTTC.

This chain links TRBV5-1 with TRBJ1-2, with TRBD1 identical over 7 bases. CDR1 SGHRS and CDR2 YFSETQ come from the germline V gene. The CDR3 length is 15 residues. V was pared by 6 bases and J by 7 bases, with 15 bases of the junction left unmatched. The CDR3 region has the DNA TGCGCCAGCAAATATACAGGGGTGACGGTTGGTGGCTACACCTTC. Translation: CASKYTGVTVGGYTF.

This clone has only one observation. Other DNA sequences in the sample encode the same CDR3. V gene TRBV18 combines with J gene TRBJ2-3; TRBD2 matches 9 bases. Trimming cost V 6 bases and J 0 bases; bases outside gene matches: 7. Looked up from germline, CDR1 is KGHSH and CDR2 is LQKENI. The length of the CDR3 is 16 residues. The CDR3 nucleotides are TGTGCCAGCTCTCCCCTGCGGGGGGGAAGCACAGATACGCAGTATTTT. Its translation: CASSPLRGGSTDTQYF.

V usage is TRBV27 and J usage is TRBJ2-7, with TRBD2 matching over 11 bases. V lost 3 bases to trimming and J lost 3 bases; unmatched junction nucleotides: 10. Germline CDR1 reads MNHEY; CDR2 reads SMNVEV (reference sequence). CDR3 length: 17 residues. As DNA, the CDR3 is TGTGCCAGCAGTTTGGAGACTAGCGGGGTCCTCATCTACGAGCAGTACTTC. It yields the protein CASSLETSGVLIYEQYF.

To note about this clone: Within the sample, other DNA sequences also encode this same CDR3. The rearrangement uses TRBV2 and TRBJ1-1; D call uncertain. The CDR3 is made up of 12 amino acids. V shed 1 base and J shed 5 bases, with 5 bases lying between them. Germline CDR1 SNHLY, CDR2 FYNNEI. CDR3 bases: TGTGCCAGCAGTGAAGGAGGGACTGAAGCTTTCTTT. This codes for CASSEGGTEAFF.

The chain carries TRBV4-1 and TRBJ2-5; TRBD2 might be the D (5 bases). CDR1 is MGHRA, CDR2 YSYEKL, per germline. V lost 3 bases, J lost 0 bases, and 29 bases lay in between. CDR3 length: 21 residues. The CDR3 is CASSHPPSGYSPSSYQETQYF. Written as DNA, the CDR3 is TGCGCCAGCAGCCATCCCCCCTCGGGGTACTCTCCAAGCTCCTACCAAGAGACCCAGTACTTC.

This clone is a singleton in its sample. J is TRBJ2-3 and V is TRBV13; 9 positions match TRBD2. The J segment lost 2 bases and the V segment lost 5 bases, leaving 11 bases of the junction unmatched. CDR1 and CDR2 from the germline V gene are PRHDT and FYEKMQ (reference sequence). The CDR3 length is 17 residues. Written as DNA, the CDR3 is TGTGCCAGCAGCACCCGTAGCGGGGGCCTTATCACAGATACGCAGTATTTT. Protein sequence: CASSTRSGGLITDTQYF.

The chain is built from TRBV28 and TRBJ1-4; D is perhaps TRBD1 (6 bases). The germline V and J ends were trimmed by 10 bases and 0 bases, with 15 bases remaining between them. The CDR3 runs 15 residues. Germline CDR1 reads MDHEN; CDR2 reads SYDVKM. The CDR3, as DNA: TGTGCCACCGAGAGGGGGGGGGCAACTAATGAAAAACTGTTTTTT. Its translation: CATERGGATNEKLFF.

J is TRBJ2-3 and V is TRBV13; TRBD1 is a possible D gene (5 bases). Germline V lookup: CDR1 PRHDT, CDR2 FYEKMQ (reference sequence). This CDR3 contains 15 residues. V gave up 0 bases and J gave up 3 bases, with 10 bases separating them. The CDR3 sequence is CASSLGGRVTDTQYF. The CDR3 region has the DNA TGTGCCAGCAGCTTAGGGGGGCGAGTTACAGATACGCAGTATTTT. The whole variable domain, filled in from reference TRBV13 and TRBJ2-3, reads AAGVIQSPRHLIKEKRETATLKCYPIPRHDTVYWYQQGPGQDPQFLISFYEKMQSDKGSIPDRFSAQQFSDYHSELNMSSLELGDSALYFCASSLGGRVTDTQYFGPGTRLTVL.

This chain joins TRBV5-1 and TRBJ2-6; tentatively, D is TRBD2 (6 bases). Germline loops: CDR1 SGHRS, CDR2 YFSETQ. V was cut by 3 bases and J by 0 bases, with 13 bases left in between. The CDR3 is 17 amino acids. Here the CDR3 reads CASSSGLENSGANVLTF. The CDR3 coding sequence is TGCGCCAGCAGCTCGGGACTGGAGAACTCTGGGGCCAACGTCCTGACTTTC.

The CDR3 sequence is CASRPGPVIGELFF. In nucleotides, the CDR3 is TGTGCCAGTAGGCCGGGACCAGTCATCGGGGAGCTGTTTTTT. The chain uses TRBV19 and TRBJ2-2; either TRBD1 or TRBD2 may fit D (5 bases each). The CDR3 is 14 residues long. Germline CDR1 and CDR2: LNHDA and SQIVND (reference sequence). V lost 6 bases and J lost 7, with 15 bases in between.

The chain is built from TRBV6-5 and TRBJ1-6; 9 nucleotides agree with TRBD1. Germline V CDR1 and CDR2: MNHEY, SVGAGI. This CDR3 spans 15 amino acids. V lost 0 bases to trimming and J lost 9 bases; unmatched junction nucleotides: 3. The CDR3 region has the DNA TGTGCCAGCAGTTACTCCGGGACAGGGAGTTCACCCCTCCACTTT. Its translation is CASSYSGTGSSPLHF.

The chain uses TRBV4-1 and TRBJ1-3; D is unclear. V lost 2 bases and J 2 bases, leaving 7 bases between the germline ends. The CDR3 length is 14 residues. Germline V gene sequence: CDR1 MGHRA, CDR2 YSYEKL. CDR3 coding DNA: TGCGCCAGCAGCCAATCGGGCCCTGGAAACACCATATATTTT. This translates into CASSQSGPGNTIYF.

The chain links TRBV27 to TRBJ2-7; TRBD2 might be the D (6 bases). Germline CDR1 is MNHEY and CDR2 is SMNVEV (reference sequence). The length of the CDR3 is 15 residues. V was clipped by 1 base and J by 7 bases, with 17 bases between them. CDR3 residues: CASSLFGGIGREQYF. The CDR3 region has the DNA TGTGCCAGCAGTTTATTCGGCGGGATCGGGAGAGAGCAGTACTTC.

DNA for the CDR3: TGTGCCAGCAGTTTAACTCTCCGGGACAGGGGGCGCGAGCAGTACTTC. Protein sequence: CASSLTLRDRGREQYF. J is TRBJ2-7 and V is TRBV28, with 12 bases that match TRBD1. V lost 2 bases and J lost 6; bases outside the gene matches: 8. The CDR3 is 16 amino acids. Germline V gene data show CDR1 as MDHEN and CDR2 as SYDVKM.

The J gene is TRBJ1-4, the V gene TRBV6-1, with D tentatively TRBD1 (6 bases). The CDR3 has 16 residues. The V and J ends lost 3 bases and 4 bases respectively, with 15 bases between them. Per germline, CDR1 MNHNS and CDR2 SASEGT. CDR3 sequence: CASSDYRGASNEKLFF. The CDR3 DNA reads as TGTGCCAGCAGTGACTATCGGGGGGCTAGTAATGAAAAACTGTTTTTT.

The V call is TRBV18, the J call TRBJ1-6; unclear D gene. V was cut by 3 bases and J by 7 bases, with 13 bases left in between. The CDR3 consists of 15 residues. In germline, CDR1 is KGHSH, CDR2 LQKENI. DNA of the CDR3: TGTGCCAGCTCACCCTTGGCCCCGGGGAATTCACCCCTCCACTTT. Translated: CASSPLAPGNSPLHF.